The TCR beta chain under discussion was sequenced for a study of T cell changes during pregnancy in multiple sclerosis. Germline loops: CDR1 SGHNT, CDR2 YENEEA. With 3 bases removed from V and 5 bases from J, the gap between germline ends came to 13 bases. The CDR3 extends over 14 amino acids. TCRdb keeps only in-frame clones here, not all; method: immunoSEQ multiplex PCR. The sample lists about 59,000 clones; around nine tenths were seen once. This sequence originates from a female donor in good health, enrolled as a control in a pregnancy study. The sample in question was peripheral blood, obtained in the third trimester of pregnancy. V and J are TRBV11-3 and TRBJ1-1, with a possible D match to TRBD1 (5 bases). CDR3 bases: TGTGCCAGCAGCTTGGGGGGAGAGGGAACTGAAGCTTTCTTT. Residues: CASSLGGEGTEAFF.